The 13 T cell receptor beta chains given below trace back to one sample, sequenced in a study of OX40 agonist ivuxolimab in advanced cancers. Clones were sequenced by immunoSEQ multiplex PCR, and TCRdb holds only the in-frame ones, with some missing. Of fewer than 65,000 clones in the sample, about 90% were seen once. The sequencing used CD4+ or CD8+ T cells sorted from blood, collected in a trial of the OX40 agonist ivuxolimab. These receptors were obtained from an adult with an advanced solid tumor such as melanoma, head and neck, liver or kidney cancer.

This clone was seen a single time. The chain is built from TRBV7-3 and TRBJ2-1, with D unresolved. The germline V and J ends were trimmed by 3 bases and 4 bases, with 7 bases remaining between them. The CDR3 consists of 13 residues. Germline CDR1 and CDR2: SGHTA and FQGTGA. The chain's CDR3 is CASSFMGYNEQFF. DNA of the CDR3: TGTGCCAGCAGCTTTATGGGGTACAATGAGCAGTTCTTC.

This rearrangement joins TRBV9 to TRBJ2-7; D is unresolved. There are 17 residues in the CDR3. The V end lost 0 bases, the J end lost 1 base, and 17 bases lay between the germline ends. In germline, CDR1 is SGDLS, CDR2 YYNGEE. As DNA, the CDR3 is TGTGCCAGCAGCGTAGGACACCTTGACTCACGTTCCTACGAGCAGTACTTC. This encodes CASSVGHLDSRSYEQYF.

In DNA, the CDR3 is TGTGCCAGCAGTGGGCTCAGGGGCAGCACAGATACGCAGTATTTT. As protein: CASSGLRGSTDTQYF. The chain carries TRBV6-1 and TRBJ2-3; possibly TRBD1 for D (6 bases). This CDR3 spans 15 amino acids. V was shortened by 4 bases and J by 0 bases, with 11 bases between the two germline ends. The germline V gene encodes CDR1 MNHNS and CDR2 SASEGT.

The J gene is TRBJ1-2, the V gene TRBV10-3; a weak D match, TRBD1 (5 bases). Germline V CDR1 and CDR2: ENHRY, SYGVKD. There are 16 residues in the CDR3. Trimming took 3 bases from V and 3 from J, leaving 17 bases between them. CDR3 sequence: CAISDTRAGRDYGYTF. DNA of the CDR3: TGTGCCATCAGTGATACTCGGGCAGGGAGAGACTATGGCTACACCTTC.

V usage is TRBV2 and J usage is TRBJ2-1, with 11 bases matching TRBD2. Germline trimming cut 7 bases from V and 4 bases from J; bases unmatched to any gene: 6. Germline V gene sequence: CDR1 SNHLY, CDR2 FYNNEI. This CDR3 has 15 residues. As DNA, the CDR3 is TGTGCCAGCACAACCGGGACTAGCGGTTACAATGAGCAGTTCTTC. This sequence encodes CASTTGTSGYNEQFF. The complete variable domain, with remaining parts taken from reference TRBV2 and TRBJ2-1, reads EPEVTQTPSHQVTQMGQEVILRCVPISNHLYFYWYRQILGQKVEFLVSFYNNEISEKSEIFDDQFSVERPDGSNFTLKIRSTKLEDSAMYFCASTTGTSGYNEQFFGPGTRLTVL.

The rearrangement joins TRBV11-2 to TRBJ2-5, with D tentatively TRBD2 (6 bases). Germline V gives CDR1 SGHAT, CDR2 FQNNGV. CDR3 size: 18 residues. The V and J ends lost 5 bases and 2 bases respectively, with 24 bases between them. CDR3 DNA: TGTGCCAGCAGCCCCGGTCTGCGGGATCCAGTGGGGCAAGAGACCCAGTACTTC. This codes for CASSPGLRDPVGQETQYF.

The chain joins TRBV6-5 to TRBJ2-5, with a weak D call TRBD1 (6 bases). Deletions cut 5 bases from V and 2 bases from J, with 9 bases between. The V gene's germline CDR1 is MNHEY and CDR2 SVGAGI. CDR3 length equals 13 residues. This CDR3 is CASSHGQQETQYF. The DNA for the CDR3 is TGTGCCAGCAGTCACGGACAGCAAGAGACCCAGTACTTC.

The chain uses TRBV28 and TRBJ2-3, with TRBD2 matching over 7 bases. Unmatched junction bases numbered 8, after V lost 6 bases and J lost 8 bases. CDR3 length equals 13 residues. The germline CDR1 and CDR2 sequences are MDHEN and SYDVKM. The CDR3 is CASSVPPGGTQYF. The CDR3 region has the DNA TGTGCCAGCAGCGTGCCCCCGGGGGGTACGCAGTATTTT.

This clone turned up a few times. The chain employs TRBV19 and TRBJ2-1; 8 nucleotides line up with TRBD2. The CDR3 length is 13 residues. Germline CDR1 LNHDA, CDR2 SQIVND (reference sequence). The J segment lost 4 bases and the V segment lost 4 bases, leaving 0 bases of the junction unmatched. The CDR3 loop reads CASSRLAYNEQFF. CDR3 nucleotide sequence: TGTGCCAGTAGTAGACTAGCGTACAATGAGCAGTTCTTC.

The V and J genes are TRBV9 and TRBJ2-7, with D possibly TRBD2 on 5 matching bases. The germline V and J ends were trimmed by 0 bases and 7 bases, with 11 bases remaining between them. Germline-derived CDR1 and CDR2 are SGDLS and YYNGEE. The length of the CDR3 is 13 residues. CDR3 bases: TGTGCCAGCAGCGTAGATAATAGAGGGGAGCAGTACTTC. Protein product: CASSVDNRGEQYF.

The genes are TRBV30 and TRBJ1-4; possibly TRBD1 for D (6 bases). V was pared by 0 bases and J by 8 bases, with 10 bases between. Per germline, CDR1 GTSNPN and CDR2 SVGIG (reference sequence). This CDR3 is built from 13 residues. In DNA, the CDR3 is TGTGCCTGGAGTGTACGACAGGTCGAAAAACTGTTTTTT. It yields the protein CAWSVRQVEKLFF.

The V call is TRBV5-1, the J call TRBJ2-6; D is undetermined. Trimming took 1 base from V and 0 from J, leaving 17 bases between them. The length of the CDR3 is 19 residues. Germline values: CDR1 SGHRS, CDR2 YFSETQ. The CDR3 protein is CASSLISALTHSGANVLTF. CDR3 nucleotides: TGCGCCAGCAGCTTGATTTCCGCTTTAACTCACTCTGGGGCCAACGTCCTGACTTTC.

The V gene is TRBV10-2, the J gene TRBJ2-7, with D unresolved. CDR3 length: 11 amino acids. V was trimmed by 6 bases and J by 4 bases, leaving 7 bases between them. CDR1 is WSHSY and CDR2 is SAAADI in the germline V gene. The CDR3 nucleotides are TGCGCCAGCAGCCCCAATTACGAGCAGTACTTC. It encodes CASSPNYEQYF.